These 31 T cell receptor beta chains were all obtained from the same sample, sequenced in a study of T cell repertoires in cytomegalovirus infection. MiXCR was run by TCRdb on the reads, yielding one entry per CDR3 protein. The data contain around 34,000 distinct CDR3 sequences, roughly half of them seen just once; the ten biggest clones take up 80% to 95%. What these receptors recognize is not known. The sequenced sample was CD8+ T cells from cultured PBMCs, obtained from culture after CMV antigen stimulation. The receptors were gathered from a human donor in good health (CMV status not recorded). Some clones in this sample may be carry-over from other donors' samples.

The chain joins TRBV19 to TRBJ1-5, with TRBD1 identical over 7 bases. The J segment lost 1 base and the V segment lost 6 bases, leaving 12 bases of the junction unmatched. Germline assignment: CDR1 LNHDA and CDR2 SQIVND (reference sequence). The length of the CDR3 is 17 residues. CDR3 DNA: TGTGCCAGTAGCCCCCGGGACAGCCGGACAAGCAATCAGCCCCAGCATTTT. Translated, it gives CASSPRDSRTSNQPQHF.

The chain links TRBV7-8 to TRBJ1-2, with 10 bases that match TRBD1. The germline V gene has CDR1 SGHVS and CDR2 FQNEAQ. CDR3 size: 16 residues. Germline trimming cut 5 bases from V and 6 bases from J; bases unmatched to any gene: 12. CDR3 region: CASSGRTGGQGDGYTF. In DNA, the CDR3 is TGTGCCAGCAGCGGACGGACAGGGGGTCAAGGAGATGGCTACACCTTC.

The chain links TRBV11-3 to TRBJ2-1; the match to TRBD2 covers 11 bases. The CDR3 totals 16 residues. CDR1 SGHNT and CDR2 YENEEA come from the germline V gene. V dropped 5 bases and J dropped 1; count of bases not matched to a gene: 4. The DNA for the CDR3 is TGTGCCAGCAGCCTAGGGACTAGCGGATCCTACAATGAGCAGTTCTTC. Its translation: CASSLGTSGSYNEQFF.

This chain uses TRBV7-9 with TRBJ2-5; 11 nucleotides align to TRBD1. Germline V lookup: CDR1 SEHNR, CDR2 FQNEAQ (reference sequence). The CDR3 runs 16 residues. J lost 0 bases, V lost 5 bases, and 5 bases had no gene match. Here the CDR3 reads CASSGRDRGYQETQYF. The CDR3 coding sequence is TGTGCCAGCAGCGGCCGGGACAGGGGGTACCAAGAGACCCAGTACTTC.

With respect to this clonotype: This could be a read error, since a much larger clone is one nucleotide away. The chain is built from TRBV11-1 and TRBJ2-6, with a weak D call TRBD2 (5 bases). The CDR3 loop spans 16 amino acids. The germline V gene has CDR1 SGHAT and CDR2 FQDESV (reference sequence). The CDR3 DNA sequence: TGTGACAGCACCCTTCTGGGGAGCTCTGGGGCCAACGTCCTGACTTTC. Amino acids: CDSTLLGSSGANVLTF.

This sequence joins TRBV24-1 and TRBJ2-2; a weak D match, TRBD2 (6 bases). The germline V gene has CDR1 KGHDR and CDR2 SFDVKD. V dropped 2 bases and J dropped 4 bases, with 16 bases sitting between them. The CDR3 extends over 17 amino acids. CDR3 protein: CATSDCRGGLCTGELFF. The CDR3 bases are TGTGCCACCAGTGATTGCCGGGGAGGACTCTGCACCGGGGAGCTGTTTTTT.

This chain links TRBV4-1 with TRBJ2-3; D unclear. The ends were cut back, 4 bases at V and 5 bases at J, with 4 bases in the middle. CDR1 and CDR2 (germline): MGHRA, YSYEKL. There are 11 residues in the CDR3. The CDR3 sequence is CASSREDTQYF. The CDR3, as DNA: TGCGCCAGCAGCCGGGAAGATACGCAGTATTTT.

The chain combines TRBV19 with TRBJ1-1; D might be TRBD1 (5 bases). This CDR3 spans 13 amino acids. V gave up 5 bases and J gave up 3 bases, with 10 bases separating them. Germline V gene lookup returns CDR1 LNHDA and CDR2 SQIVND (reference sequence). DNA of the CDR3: TGTGCCAGTAGTCCCGCGGGGGACACTGAAGCTTTCTTT. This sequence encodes CASSPAGDTEAFF.

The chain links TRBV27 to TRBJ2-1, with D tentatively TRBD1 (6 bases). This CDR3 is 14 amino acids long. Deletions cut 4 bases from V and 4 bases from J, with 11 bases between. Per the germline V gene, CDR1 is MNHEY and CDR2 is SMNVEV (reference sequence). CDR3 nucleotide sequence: TGTGCCAGCAGTTCAGGGGTTGGGTACAATGAGCAGTTCTTC. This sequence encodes CASSSGVGYNEQFF.

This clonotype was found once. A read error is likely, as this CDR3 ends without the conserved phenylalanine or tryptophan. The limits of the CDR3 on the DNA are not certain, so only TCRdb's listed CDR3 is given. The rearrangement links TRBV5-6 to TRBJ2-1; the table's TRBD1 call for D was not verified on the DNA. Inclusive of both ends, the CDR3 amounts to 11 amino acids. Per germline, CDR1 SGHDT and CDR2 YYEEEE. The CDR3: CASSLLNRGAL.

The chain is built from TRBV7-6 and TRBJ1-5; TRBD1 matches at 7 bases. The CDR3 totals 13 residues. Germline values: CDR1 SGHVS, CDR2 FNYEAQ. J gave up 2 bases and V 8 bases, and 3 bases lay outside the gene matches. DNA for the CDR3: TGTGCCAGCGCAACAGGGGGCAATCAGCCCCAGCATTTT. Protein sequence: CASATGGNQPQHF.

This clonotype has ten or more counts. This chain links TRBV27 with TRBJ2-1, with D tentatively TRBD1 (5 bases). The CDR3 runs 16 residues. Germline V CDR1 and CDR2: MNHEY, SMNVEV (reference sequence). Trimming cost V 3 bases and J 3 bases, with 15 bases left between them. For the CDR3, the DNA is TGTGCCAGCAGTTTGAGCAGACAGCTCGTCTACAATGAGCAGTTCTTC. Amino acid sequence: CASSLSRQLVYNEQFF.

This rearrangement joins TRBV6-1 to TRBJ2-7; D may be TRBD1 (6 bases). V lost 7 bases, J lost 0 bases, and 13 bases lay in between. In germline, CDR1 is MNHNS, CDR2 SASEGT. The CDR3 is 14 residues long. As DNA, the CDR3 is TGTGCCAGCACAGGGGCGGCATTCTCCTACGAGCAGTACTTC. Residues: CASTGAAFSYEQYF.

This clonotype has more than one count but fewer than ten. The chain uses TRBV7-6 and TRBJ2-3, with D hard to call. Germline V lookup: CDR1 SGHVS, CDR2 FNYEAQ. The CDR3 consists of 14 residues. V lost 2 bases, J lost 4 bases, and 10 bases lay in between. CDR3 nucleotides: TGTGCCAGCAGCTTAAGTGGAAAGTCAGATACGCAGTATTTT. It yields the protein CASSLSGKSDTQYF.

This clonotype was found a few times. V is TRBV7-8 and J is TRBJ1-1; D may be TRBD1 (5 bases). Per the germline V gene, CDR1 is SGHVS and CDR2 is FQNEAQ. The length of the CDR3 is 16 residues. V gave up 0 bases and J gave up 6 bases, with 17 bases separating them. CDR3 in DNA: TGTGCCAGCAGCTTAGCGGTCGGGTACGGGGGACCTGAAGCTTTCTTT. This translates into CASSLAVGYGGPEAFF. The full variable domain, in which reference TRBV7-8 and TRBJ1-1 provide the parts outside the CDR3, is GAGVSQSPRYKVAKRGQDVALRCDPISGHVSLFWYQQALGQGPEFLTYFQNEAQLDKSGLPSDRFFAERPEGSVSTLKIQRTQQEDSAVYLCASSLAVGYGGPEAFFGQGTRLTVV.

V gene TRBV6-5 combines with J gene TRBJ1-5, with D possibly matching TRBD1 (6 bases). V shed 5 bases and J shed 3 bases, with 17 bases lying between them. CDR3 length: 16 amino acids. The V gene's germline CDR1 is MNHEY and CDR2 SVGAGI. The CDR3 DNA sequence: TGTGCCAGCAGTCTCCAGGGGCGGCCTTTCAATCAGCCCCAGCATTTT. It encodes CASSLQGRPFNQPQHF.

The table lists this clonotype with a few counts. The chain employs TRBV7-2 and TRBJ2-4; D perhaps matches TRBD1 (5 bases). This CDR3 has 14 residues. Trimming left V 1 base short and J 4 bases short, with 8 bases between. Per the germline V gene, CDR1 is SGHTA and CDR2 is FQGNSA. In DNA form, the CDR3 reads TGTGCCAGCAGCTTAGGGCGACAGAAAAACATTCAGTACTTC. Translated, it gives CASSLGRQKNIQYF.

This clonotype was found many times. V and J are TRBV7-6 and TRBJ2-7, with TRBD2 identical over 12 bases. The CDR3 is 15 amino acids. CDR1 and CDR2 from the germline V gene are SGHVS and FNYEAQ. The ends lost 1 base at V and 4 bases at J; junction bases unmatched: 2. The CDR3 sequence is CASSLETSGGYEQYF. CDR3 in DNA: TGTGCCAGCAGCTTAGAGACTAGCGGGGGATACGAGCAGTACTTC. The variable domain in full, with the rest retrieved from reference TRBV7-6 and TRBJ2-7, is GAGVSQSPRYKVTKRGQDVALRCDPISGHVSLYWYRQALGQGPEFLTYFNYEAQQDKSGLPNDRFSAERPEGSISTLTIQRTEQRDSAMYRCASSLETSGGYEQYFGPGTRLTVT.

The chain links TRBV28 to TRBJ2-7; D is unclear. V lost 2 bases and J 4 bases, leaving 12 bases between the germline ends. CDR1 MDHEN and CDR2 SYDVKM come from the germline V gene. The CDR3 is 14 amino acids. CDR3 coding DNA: TGTGCCAGCAGTTTAATGGCTAGTTGGTACGAGCAGTACTTC. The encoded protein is CASSLMASWYEQYF. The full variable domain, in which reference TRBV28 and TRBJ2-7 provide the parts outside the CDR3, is DVKVTQSSRYLVKRTGEKVFLECVQDMDHENMFWYRQDPGLGLRLIYFSYDVKMKEKGDIPEGYSVSREKKERFSLILESASTNQTSMYLCASSLMASWYEQYFGPGTRLTVT.

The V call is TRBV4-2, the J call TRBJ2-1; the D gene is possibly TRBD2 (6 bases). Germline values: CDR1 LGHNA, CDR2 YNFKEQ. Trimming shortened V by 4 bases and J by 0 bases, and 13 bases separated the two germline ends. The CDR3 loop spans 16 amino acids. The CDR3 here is CASSLAGLSSYNEQFF. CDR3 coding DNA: TGTGCCAGCAGCCTGGCGGGACTCAGCTCCTACAATGAGCAGTTCTTC.

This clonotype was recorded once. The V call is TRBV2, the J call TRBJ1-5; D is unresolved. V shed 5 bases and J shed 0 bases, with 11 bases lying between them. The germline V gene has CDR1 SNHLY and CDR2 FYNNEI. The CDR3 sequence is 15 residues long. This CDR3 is CASSILGNSNQPQHF. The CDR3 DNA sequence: TGTGCCAGCAGTATCCTAGGGAATAGCAATCAGCCCCAGCATTTT.

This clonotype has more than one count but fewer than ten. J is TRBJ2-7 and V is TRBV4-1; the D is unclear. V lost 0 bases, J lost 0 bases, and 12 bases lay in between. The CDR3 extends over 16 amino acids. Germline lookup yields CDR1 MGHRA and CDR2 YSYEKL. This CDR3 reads CASSQDQVDRSYEQYF. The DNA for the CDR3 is TGCGCCAGCAGCCAAGATCAAGTGGATCGCTCCTACGAGCAGTACTTC.

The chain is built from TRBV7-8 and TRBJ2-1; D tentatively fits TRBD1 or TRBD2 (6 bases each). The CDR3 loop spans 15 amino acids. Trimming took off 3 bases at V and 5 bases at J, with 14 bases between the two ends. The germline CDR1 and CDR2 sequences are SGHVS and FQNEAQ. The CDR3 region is CASSFRGRGNNEQFF. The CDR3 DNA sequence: TGTGCCAGCAGCTTCCGGGGGCGTGGGAACAATGAGCAGTTCTTC. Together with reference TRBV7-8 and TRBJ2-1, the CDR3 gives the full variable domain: GAGVSQSPRYKVAKRGQDVALRCDPISGHVSLFWYQQALGQGPEFLTYFQNEAQLDKSGLPSDRFFAERPEGSVSTLKIQRTQQEDSAVYLCASSFRGRGNNEQFFGPGTRLTVL.

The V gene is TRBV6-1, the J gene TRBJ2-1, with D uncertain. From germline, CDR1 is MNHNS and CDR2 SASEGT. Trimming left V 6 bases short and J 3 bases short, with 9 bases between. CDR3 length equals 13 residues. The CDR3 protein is CASSFRDYNEQFF. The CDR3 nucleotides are TGTGCCAGCAGCTTTAGGGACTACAATGAGCAGTTCTTC.

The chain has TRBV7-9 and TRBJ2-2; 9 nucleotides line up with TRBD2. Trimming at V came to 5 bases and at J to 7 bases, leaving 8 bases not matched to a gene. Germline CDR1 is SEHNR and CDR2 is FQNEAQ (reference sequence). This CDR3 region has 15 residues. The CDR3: CASSPVAGEVGELFF. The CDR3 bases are TGTGCCAGCAGCCCAGTAGCGGGGGAAGTCGGGGAGCTGTTTTTT.

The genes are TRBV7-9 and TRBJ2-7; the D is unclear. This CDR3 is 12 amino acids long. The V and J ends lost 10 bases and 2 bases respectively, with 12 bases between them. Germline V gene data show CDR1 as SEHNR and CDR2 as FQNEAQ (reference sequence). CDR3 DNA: TGTGCCATCAGGCGCTTAACCTACGAGCAGTACTTC. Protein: CAIRRLTYEQYF.

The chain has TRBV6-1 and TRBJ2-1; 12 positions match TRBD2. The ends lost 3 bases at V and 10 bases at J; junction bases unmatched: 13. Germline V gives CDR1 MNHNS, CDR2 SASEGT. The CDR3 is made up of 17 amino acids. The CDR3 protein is CASSDLASGRGTGEQFF. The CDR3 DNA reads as TGTGCCAGCAGTGATCTGGCTAGCGGGAGGGGTACAGGGGAGCAGTTCTTC.

The chain's CDR3 is CASRSGSNNEQFF. CDR3 nucleotide sequence: TGTGCCAGCAGGTCGGGATCTAACAATGAGCAGTTCTTC. The rearrangement links TRBV2 to TRBJ2-1, with a possible D match to TRBD2 (5 bases). Germline CDR1 and CDR2: SNHLY and FYNNEI. Trimming removed 6 bases at V and 5 bases at J, with 11 bases between. The CDR3 loop spans 13 amino acids.

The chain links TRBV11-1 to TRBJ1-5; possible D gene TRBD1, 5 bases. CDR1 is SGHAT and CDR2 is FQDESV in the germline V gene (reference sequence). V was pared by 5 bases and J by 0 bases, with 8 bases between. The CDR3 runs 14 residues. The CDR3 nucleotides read TGTGCCAGCAGCGAGGGGTATAGCAATCAGCCCCAGCATTTT. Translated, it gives CASSEGYSNQPQHF. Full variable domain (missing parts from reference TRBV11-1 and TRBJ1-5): EAEVAQSPRYKITEKSQAVAFWCDPISGHATLYWYRQILGQGPELLVQFQDESVVDDSQLPKDRFSAERLKGVDSTLKIQPAELGDSAMYLCASSEGYSNQPQHFGDGTRLSIL.

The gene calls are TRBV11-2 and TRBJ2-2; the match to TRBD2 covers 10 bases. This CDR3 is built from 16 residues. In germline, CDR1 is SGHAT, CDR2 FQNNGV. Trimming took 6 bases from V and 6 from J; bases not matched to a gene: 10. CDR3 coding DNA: TGTGCCAGCAGTCGGAGCGGGAGGGCCTTCGCCGGGGAGCTGTTTTTT. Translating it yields CASSRSGRAFAGELFF.

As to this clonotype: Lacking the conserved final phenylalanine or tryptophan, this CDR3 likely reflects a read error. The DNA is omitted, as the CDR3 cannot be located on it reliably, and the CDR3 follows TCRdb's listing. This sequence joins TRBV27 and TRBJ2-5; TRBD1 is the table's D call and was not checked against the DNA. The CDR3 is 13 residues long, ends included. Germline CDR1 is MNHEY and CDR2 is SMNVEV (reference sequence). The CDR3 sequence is CASSSQDRVLPRL.